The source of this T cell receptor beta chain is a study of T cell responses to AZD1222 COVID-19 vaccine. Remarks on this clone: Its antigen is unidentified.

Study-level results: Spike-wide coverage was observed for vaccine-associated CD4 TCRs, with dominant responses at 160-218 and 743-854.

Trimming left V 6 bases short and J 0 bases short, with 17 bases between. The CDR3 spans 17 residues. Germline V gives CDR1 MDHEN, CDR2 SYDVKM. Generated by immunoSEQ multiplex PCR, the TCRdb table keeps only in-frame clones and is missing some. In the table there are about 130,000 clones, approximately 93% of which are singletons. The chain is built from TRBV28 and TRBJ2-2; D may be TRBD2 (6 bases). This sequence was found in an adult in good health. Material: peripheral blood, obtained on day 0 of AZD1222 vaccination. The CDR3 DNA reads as TGTGCCAGCAGCCGCTCTACCGGGACTTCGAACACCGGGGAGCTGTTTTTT. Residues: CASSRSTGTSNTGELFF.